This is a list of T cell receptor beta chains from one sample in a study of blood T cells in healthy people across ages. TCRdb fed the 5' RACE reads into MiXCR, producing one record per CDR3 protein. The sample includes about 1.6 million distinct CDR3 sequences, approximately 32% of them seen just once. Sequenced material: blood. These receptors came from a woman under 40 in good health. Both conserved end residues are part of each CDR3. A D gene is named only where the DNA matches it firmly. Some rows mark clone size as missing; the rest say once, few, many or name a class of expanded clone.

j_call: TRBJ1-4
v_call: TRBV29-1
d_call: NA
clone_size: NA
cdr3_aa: CSVGENQEKLFF
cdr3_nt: TGCAGCGTTGGGGAGAATCAAGAAAAACTGTTTTTT

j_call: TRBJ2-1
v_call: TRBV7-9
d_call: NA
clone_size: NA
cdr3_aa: CASSGDLESSYNEQFF
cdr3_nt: TGTGCCAGCAGCGGCGACCTAGAGAGCTCCTACAATGAGCAGTTCTTC

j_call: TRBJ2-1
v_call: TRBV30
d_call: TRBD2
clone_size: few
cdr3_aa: CAWSSGAGNNEQFF
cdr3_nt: TGTGCCTGGTCTAGCGGGGCCGGGAACAATGAGCAGTTCTTC

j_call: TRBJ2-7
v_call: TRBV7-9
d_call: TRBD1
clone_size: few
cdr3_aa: CASSRTGSHEQYF
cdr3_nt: TGTGCCAGCAGCCGGACAGGGTCCCACGAGCAGTACTTC

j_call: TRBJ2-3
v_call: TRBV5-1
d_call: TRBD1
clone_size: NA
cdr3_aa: CASSAGQVILTDTQYF
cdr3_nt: TGCGCCAGCAGCGCCGGACAGGTGATTTTGACAGATACGCAGTATTTT

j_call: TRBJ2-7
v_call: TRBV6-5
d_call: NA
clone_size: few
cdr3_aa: CASSGGQFREQYF
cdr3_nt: TGTGCCAGCAGTGGTGGACAGTTCCGCGAGCAGTACTTC

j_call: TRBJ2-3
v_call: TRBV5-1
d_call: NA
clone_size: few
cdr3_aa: CASSQDRRGDSTDTQYF
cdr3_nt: TGCGCCAGCAGCCAGGACAGGCGGGGTGATAGCACAGATACGCAGTATTTT

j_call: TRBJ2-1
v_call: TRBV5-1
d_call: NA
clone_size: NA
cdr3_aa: CASSPPAGHLYNEQFF
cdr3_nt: TGCGCCAGCAGCCCCCCTGCGGGACACCTCTACAATGAGCAGTTCTTC

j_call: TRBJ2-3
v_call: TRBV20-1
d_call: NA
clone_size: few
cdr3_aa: CSARGGGSTDTQYF
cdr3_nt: TGCAGTGCTAGAGGTGGGGGCAGCACAGATACGCAGTATTTT

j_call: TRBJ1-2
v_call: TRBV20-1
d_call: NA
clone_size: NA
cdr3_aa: CSARDLWEAYTF
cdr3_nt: TGCAGTGCTAGAGATCTCTGGGAAGCCTACACCTTC

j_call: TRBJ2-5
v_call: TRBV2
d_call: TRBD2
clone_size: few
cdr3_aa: CASRTWDYTVETQYF
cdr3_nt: TGTGCCAGCAGAACGTGGGACTACACCGTAGAGACCCAGTACTTC

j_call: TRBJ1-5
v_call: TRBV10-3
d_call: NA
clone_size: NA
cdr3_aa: CAISDDEDSNQPQHF
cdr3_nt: TGTGCCATCAGTGACGATGAGGATAGCAATCAGCCCCAGCATTTT

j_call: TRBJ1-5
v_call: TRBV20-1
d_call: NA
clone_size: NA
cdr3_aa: CSARAEKGPQHF
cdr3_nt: TGCAGTGCTAGAGCCGAGAAAGGGCCCCAGCATTTT

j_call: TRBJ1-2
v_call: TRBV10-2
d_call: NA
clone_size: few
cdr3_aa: CASSEWASANYGYTF
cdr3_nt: TGCGCCAGCAGTGAGTGGGCCAGCGCTAACTATGGCTACACCTTC

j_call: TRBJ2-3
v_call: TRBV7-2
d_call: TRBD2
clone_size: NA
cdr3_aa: CTSSPLTSGGPTDTQYF
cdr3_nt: TGTACCAGCAGCCCCCTGACTAGCGGGGGCCCCACAGATACGCAGTATTTT

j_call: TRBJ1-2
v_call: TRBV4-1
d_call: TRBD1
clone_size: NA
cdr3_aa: CASSQEAGTVYGYTF
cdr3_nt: TGCGCCAGCAGCCAAGAAGCCGGGACAGTCTATGGCTACACCTTC

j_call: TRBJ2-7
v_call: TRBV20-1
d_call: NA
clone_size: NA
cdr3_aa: CSARDTVGTRTASYEQYF
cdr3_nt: TGCAGTGCTAGAGATACGGTTGGGACCCGCACCGCATCCTACGAGCAGTACTTC

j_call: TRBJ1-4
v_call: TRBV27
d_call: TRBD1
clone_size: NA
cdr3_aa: CASTTGLGEKLFF
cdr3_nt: TGTGCCAGCACGACAGGGCTTGGTGAAAAGCTGTTTTTT

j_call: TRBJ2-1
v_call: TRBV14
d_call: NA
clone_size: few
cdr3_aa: CASSKRGRAFYEQFF
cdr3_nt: TGTGCCAGCAGCAAGAGGGGGAGGGCCTTCTATGAGCAGTTCTTC

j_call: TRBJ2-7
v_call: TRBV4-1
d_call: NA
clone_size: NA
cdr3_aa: CASSQEDRPSSYEQYF
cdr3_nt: TGCGCCAGCAGCCAAGAAGACAGGCCGAGCTCCTACGAGCAGTACTTC

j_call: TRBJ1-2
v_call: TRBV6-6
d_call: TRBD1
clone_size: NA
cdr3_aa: CASSFHRGELGGYTF
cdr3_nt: TGTGCCAGCAGTTTCCACAGGGGAGAATTGGGAGGCTACACCTTC

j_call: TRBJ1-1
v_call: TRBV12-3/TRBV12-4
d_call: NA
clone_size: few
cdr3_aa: CATLRGAGTEAFF
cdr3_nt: TGTGCCACCCTCAGGGGCGCGGGAACTGAAGCTTTCTTT

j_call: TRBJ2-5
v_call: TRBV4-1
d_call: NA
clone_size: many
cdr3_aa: CASSQDSGVGGETQYF
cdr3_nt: TGCGCCAGCAGCCAAGATAGCGGAGTTGGAGGAGAGACCCAGTACTTC

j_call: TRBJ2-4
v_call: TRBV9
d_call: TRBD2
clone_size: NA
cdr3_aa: CASSVGGTRKNIQYF
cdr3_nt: TGTGCCAGCAGCGTAGGAGGGACTAGAAAAAACATTCAGTACTTC

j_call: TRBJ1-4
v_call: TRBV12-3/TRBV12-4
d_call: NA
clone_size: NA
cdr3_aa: CASSLWGLEEKLFF
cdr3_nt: TGTGCCAGCAGTTTGTGGGGCTTGGAGGAAAAACTGTTTTTT

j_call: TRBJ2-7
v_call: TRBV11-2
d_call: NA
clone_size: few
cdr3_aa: CATHRDSYEQYF
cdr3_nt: TGTGCCACTCACAGGGACTCCTACGAGCAGTACTTC

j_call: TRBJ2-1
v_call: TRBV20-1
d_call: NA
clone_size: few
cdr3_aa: CSAYLLGQFF
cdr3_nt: TGCAGTGCCTACCTCCTCGGGCAGTTCTTC

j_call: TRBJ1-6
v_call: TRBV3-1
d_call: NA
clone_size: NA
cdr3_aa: CASSQDLRDYNSPLHF
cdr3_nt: TGTGCCAGCAGCCAAGATCTCAGGGACTATAATTCACCCCTCCACTTT

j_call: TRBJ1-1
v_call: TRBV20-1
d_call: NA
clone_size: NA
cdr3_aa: CSAYRTNGDDTEAFF
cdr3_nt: TGCAGTGCTTACAGGACCAATGGGGACGACACTGAAGCTTTCTTT

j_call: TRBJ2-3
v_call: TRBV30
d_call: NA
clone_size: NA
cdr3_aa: CAWSANDGDTQYF
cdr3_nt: TGTGCCTGGAGTGCTAACGACGGTGATACGCAGTATTTT

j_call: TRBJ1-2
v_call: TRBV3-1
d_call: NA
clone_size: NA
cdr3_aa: CASSQNRGLQPRGYTF
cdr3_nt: TGTGCCAGCAGCCAGAACCGGGGGCTACAACCTCGGGGCTACACCTTC

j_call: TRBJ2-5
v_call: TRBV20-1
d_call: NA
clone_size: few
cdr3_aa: CSAIFWETQYF
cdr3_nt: TGCAGTGCTATCTTCTGGGAGACCCAGTACTTC

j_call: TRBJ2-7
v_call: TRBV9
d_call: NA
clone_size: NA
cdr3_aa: CASSVGGDRTYEQYF
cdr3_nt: TGTGCCAGCAGCGTAGGGGGGGACCGAACCTACGAGCAGTACTTC

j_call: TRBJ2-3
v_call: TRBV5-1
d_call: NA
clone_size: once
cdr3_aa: CTSSFGVADLTDTQYF
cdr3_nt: TGCACCAGCAGCTTTGGAGTAGCGGATCTCACAGATACGCAGTATTTT

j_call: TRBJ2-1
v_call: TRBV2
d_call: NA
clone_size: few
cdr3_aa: CASSHTGDENEQFF
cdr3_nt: TGTGCCAGCAGCCATACGGGTGATGAGAATGAGCAGTTCTTC

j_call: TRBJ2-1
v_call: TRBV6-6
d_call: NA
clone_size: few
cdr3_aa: CASSYGNHNEQFF
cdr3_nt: TGTGCCAGCAGTTACGGTAATCACAATGAGCAGTTCTTC

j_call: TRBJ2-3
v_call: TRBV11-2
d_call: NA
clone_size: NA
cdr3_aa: CASSPGARGADTQYF
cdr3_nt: TGTGCCAGCAGCCCCGGGGCTAGAGGGGCCGATACGCAGTATTTT

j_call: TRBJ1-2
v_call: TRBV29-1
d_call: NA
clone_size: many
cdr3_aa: CSVERISYGYTF
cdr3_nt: TGCAGCGTTGAGAGAATCAGCTATGGCTACACCTTC

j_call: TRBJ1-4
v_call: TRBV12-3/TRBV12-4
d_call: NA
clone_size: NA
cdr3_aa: CASSRPRGRANEKLFF
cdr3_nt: TGTGCCAGCAGTCGCCCCAGGGGAAGGGCTAATGAAAAACTGTTTTTT

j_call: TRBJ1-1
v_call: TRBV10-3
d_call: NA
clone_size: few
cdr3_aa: CAISPGGGTEAFF
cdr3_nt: TGTGCCATCAGCCCGGGAGGGGGCACTGAAGCTTTCTTT

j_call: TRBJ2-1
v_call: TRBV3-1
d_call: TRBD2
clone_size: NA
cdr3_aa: CASSQRAGGAGKQFF
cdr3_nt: TGTGCCAGCAGCCAACGCGCGGGAGGGGCAGGTAAGCAGTTCTTC

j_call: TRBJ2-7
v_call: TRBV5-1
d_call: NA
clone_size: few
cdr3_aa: CASTHGPRYEQYF
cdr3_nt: TGCGCCAGCACCCATGGACCTCGCTACGAGCAGTACTTC

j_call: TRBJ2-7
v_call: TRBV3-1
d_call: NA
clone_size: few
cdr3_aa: CASSQGYGPGHAGEQYF
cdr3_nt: TGTGCCAGCAGCCAAGGCTATGGGCCGGGGCACGCGGGCGAGCAGTACTTC

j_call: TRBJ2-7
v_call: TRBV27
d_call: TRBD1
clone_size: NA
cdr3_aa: CASRGDSLFTYEQYF
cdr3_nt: TGTGCCAGCAGAGGGGACAGTCTGTTCACCTACGAGCAGTACTTC

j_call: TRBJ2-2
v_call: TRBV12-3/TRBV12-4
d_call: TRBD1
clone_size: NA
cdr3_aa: CASSLGDREAGELFF
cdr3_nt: TGTGCCAGCAGTTTAGGGGACAGGGAGGCCGGGGAGCTGTTTTTT

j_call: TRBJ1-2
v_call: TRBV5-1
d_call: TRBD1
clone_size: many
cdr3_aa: CASSRGQEGYGYTF
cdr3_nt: TGCGCCAGCAGCCGCGGACAGGAAGGGTATGGCTACACCTTC

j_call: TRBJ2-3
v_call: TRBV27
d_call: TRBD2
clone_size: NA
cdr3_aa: CASSFIGVAGGSGDTQYF
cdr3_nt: TGTGCCAGCAGTTTTATCGGGGTAGCGGGGGGGAGCGGAGATACGCAGTATTTT

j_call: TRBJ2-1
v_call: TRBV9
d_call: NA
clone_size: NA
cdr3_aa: CASSAGLVLGEQFF
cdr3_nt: TGTGCCAGCAGCGCCGGACTCGTATTGGGTGAGCAGTTCTTC

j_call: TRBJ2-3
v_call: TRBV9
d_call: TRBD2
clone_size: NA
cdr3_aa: CASSVRGNGGVQDTQYF
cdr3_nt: TGTGCCAGCAGCGTCCGGGGAAACGGGGGGGTTCAAGATACGCAGTATTTT

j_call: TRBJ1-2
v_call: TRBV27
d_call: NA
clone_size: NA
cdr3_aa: CASSPLGGVSGYTF
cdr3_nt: TGTGCCAGCAGTCCACTGGGGGGGGTAAGCGGCTACACCTTC

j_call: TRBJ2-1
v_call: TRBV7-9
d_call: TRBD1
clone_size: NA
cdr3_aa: CASSYRQGIYNEQFF
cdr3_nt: TGTGCCAGCAGCTACCGACAGGGGATTTACAATGAGCAGTTCTTC

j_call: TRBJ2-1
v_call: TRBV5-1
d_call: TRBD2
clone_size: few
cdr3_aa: CASQAGPGGEQFF
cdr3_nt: TGCGCCAGCCAAGCGGGGCCAGGAGGGGAGCAGTTCTTC